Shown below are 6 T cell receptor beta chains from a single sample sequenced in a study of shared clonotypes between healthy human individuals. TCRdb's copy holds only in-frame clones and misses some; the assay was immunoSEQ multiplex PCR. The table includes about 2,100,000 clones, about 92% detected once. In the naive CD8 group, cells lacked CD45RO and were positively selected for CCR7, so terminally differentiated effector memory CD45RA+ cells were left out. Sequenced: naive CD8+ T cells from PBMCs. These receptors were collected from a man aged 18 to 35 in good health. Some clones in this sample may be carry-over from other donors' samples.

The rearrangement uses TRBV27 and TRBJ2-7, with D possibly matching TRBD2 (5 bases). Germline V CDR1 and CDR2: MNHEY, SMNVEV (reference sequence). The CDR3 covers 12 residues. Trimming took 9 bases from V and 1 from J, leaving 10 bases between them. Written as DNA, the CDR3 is TGTGCCAGTAGAGGGTATTCCTACGAGCAGTACTTC. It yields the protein CASRGYSYEQYF.

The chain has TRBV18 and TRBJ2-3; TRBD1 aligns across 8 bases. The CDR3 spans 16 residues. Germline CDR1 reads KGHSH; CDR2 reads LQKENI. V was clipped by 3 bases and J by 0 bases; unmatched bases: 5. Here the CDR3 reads CASSPTRQGSTDTQYF. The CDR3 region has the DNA TGTGCCAGCTCACCGACGAGACAGGGGAGCACAGATACGCAGTATTTT.

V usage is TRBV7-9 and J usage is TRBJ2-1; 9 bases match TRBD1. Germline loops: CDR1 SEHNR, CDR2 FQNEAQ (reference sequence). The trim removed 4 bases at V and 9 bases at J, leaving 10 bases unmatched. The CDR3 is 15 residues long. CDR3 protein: CASSSGDRALGEQFF. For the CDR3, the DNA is TGTGCCAGCAGCTCAGGGGACAGGGCCCTCGGTGAGCAGTTCTTC.

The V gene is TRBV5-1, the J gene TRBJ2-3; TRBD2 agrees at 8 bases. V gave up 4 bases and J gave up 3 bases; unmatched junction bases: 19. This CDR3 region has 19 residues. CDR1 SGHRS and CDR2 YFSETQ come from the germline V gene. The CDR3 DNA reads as TGCGCCAGCAGCCCGGCCGGGCCGGCATCGGGAGGGCGTACAGATACGCAGTATTTT. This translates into CASSPAGPASGGRTDTQYF. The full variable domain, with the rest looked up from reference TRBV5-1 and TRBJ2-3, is KAGVTQTPRYLIKTRGQQVTLSCSPISGHRSVSWYQQTPGQGLQFLFEYFSETQRNKGNFPGRFSGRQFSNSRSEMNVSTLELGDSALYLCASSPAGPASGGRTDTQYFGPGTRLTVL.

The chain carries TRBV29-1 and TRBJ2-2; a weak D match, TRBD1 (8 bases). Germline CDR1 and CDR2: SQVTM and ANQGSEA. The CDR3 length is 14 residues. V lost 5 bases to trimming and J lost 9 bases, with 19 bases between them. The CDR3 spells CSVHRGGSPRELFF. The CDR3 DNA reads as TGCAGCGTTCACAGGGGGGGCAGCCCCCGGGAGCTGTTTTTT.

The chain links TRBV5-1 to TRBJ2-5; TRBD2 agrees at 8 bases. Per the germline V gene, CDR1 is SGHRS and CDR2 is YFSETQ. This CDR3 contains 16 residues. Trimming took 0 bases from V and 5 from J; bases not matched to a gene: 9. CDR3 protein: CASSLDIGRARETQYF. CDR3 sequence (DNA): TGCGCCAGCAGCTTGGATATCGGGAGGGCCCGGGAGACCCAGTACTTC.